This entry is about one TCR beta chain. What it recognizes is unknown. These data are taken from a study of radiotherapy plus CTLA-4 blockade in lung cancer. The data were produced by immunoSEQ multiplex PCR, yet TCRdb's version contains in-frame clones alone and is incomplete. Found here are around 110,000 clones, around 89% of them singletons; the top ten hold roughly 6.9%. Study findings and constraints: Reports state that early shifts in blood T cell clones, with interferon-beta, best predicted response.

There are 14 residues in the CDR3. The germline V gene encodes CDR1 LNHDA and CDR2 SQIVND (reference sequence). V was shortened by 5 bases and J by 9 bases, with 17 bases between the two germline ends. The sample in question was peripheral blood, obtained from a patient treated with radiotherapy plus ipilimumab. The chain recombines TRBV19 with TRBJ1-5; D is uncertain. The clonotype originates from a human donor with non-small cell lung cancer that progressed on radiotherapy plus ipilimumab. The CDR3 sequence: CASSPQWPDGPQHF. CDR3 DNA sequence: TGTGCCAGTAGTCCTCAGTGGCCGGACGGGCCCCAGCATTTT.